These T cell receptor beta chains were read from a single sample in a study of blood T cells in healthy people across ages. Using its own MiXCR run on the 5' RACE reads, TCRdb lists one record per CDR3 protein. This sample has about a million distinct CDR3 sequences, with under 50% found just once. The material sequenced was blood. All receptors come from a man aged 25 to 40 in good health. CDR3s leave out the opening cysteine and the closing phenylalanine or tryptophan.

V,J,CDR3
TRBV29-1,TRBJ2-5,SVDLGSGGPDEQY
TRBV5-1,TRBJ1-2,ASSLESTGGYT
TRBV28,-,ASPPLGTAPYEQY
TRBV20-1,-,SARGKTQY
TRBV27,TRBJ2-5,ASLEHEETQY
TRBV10-2,TRBJ2-2,ASSGGKETGELF
TRBV4-1,TRBJ2-1,ASSAPTGVAYNEQF
TRBV24-1,TRBJ2-1,ATSDRSGSNPYNEQF
TRBV7-2,TRBJ1-1,ASSLGPGQGNTEAF
TRBV4-1,TRBJ1-6,ASSLEPGPTKGNSPLH
TRBV7-9,TRBJ2-1,ASSPFERGAYNEQF
TRBV7-9,TRBJ1-1,ASSSSTGIMNTEAF
TRBV12-3/TRBV12-4,TRBJ2-1,ASRYSGTGAHNEQF
TRBV6-5,TRBJ2-3,ASSDKSRDTQY
TRBV28,TRBJ1-2,ASSPPGQGDGYT
TRBV10-3,TRBJ2-5,AISEVGSETQY
TRBV7-9,TRBJ2-5,ASSGLGQETQY
TRBV29-1,TRBJ2-7,SVDPKLAKGEQY
TRBV7-9,TRBJ2-7,ATLGLGDYEQY
TRBV13,TRBJ2-1,ASSFKQGVEQF
TRBV6-5,TRBJ2-5,ASSYSREEQY
TRBV27,TRBJ1-6,ASSRKGQGYNSPLH
TRBV6-5,TRBJ2-4,ASSYGDIQY
TRBV9,-,ASSVVWQGAGEQY
TRBV15,-,ATSREATTYEQY
TRBV5-5,TRBJ2-1,ASREQPASSYNEQF
TRBV29-1,TRBJ2-2,SVEDHGTGLAGELF
TRBV6-2/TRBV6-3,-,ASSYDPRGPYEQY
TRBV5-1,TRBJ2-3,ASSLTGAASTDTQY
TRBV7-2,TRBJ1-2,ASSLGALLGTGVSGYT
TRBV5-1,TRBJ2-3,ASSLGTSGVGTDTQY
TRBV6-5,TRBJ2-1,ASSSSTSGGLYNEQF
TRBV7-2,TRBJ1-2,ASSETGPLGYT
TRBV12-3/TRBV12-4,TRBJ1-1,ASSFKGGGTEAF
TRBV3-1,TRBJ2-1,ASSQILQDEQF
TRBV5-6,TRBJ2-5,ASSLKGKRGLGETQY
TRBV7-2,TRBJ2-7,ASSLGGVEEQY
TRBV28,TRBJ2-1,ASSFGDGLRYEQF
TRBV28,TRBJ2-2,ASSTTRRTNTGELF
TRBV29-1,TRBJ1-1,SGHEREGTEAF
TRBV7-9,TRBJ1-5,ASSPSGGFRRNQPQH
TRBV5-1,TRBJ2-3,ASSLRSSGGLTDTQY
TRBV27,TRBJ2-7,ASSQIAGASPGEQY
TRBV5-6,TRBJ1-2,ASSTGQGLLYGYT
TRBV27,TRBJ2-2,ASSLRGRIGELF
TRBV18,TRBJ2-5,ASSPSRPALVPETQY
TRBV20-1,TRBJ1-1,STSLGRATEAF